These 2 T cell receptor beta chains were all obtained from the same sample, sequenced in a study of cytomegalovirus exposure and HLA in healthy donors. Primers for the PCR totalled 60 Vbeta and 13 Jbeta. The method was immunoSEQ multiplex PCR; TCRdb's version includes in-frame clones alone and lacks a portion of them. This sample yields 210,000 or so clones, of which about 89% are seen a single time; 1% to 1.5% belongs to the top ten. Sequencing input: PBMCs. The receptor source for this set is a man younger than 45 in good health and CMV-seronegative.

The chain recombines TRBV7-6 with TRBJ1-2; D uncertain. Germline V CDR1 and CDR2: SGHVS, FNYEAQ. Trimming took 1 base from V and 8 from J, leaving 14 bases between them. The length of the CDR3 is 14 residues. CDR3 sequence reads: CASSLGPGFGGYTF. In DNA form, the CDR3 reads TGTGCCAGCAGCTTAGGGCCGGGTTTCGGGGGCTACACCTTC.

As to this clone: No conserved phenylalanine or tryptophan is present at the end of the CDR3, so a read error is the likely explanation. The chain couples TRBV19 to TRBJ1-2; 7 bases match TRBD1. V was clipped by 5 bases and J by 8 bases; unmatched bases: 8. The CDR3 loop spans 13 amino acids. Germline V gene data show CDR1 as LNHDA and CDR2 as SQIVND (reference sequence). The CDR3 DNA reads TGTGCCAGTAGTCTGACAGGGATTCACGGCTACACCCTC. It translates to CASSLTGIHGYTL.